The rows below give T cell receptor beta chains drawn from one sample of a study of blood T cell repertoires in COVID-19. The data were produced by immunoSEQ multiplex PCR, yet TCRdb's version contains in-frame clones alone and is incomplete. This repertoire shows some 370,000 clones, more than 70% found once; its top ten account for 0.95% to 1.5%. The sequenced sample was peripheral blood. These receptors came from a man aged 35 to 55 with acute or convalescent COVID-19. Each CDR3 is given with its conserved first and last residue.

J,V,CDR3
TRBJ2-5,TRBV29-1,CSVATLGGETQYF
TRBJ1-1,TRBV7-2,CASSLGQMNTEAFF
TRBJ1-1,TRBV5-4,CASSLERGNTEAFF
TRBJ2-2,TRBV25-1,CASSRVSGELFF
TRBJ2-1,TRBV4-2,CASSLTASGGNNEQFF
TRBJ2-1,TRBV20-1,CSASSASGVYNEQFF
TRBJ2-1,TRBV18,CASSPTVGGRGSLYNEQFF
TRBJ1-5,TRBV28,CASSRRGLGNQPQHF
TRBJ1-1,TRBV29-1,CSVLGRVNTEAFF
TRBJ1-1,TRBV10-3,CAISESTGGGSTEAFF
TRBJ2-2,TRBV10-3,CAISAHRDESTGELFF
TRBJ2-7,TRBV13,CASSLRQGTSEQYF
TRBJ2-3,TRBV9,CASSVAGGPTDTQYF
TRBJ2-1,TRBV27,CASSLTIAGSEQFF
TRBJ1-3,TRBV30,CAWSAGISGNTIYF
TRBJ1-2,TRBV5-1,CASSRTGEGNYGYTF
TRBJ1-2,TRBV5-1,CASSLGPSGLQANYGYTF
TRBJ1-2,TRBV27,CASSLSRFYGYTF
TRBJ2-1,TRBV27,CASSLSGVPGNEQFF
TRBJ2-3,TRBV10-3,CAITGREGTDTQYF
TRBJ2-5,TRBV10-1,CASSEPGQGAPTYQETQYF
TRBJ2-7,TRBV9,CASSGGAFSGSPYEQYF
NA,TRBV27,CASSTNRGTIEQYF
TRBJ1-1,TRBV30,CAWSVRAGRRTEAFF
TRBJ2-7,TRBV7-3,CASSPNIGSYEQYF
TRBJ1-5,TRBV7-9,CASSLEGGPQHF
TRBJ1-1,TRBV29-1,CSVDLDSENTEAFF
TRBJ2-5,TRBV15,CATSSYGTRGETQYF
TRBJ2-7,TRBV11-3,CASSADRFDEQYF
TRBJ2-5,TRBV5-1,CASSLRGSQETQYF
TRBJ2-5,TRBV5-1,CASSLGQGATAETQYF
TRBJ2-1,TRBV12-3/TRBV12-4,CASRYRDLNEQFF
TRBJ1-3,TRBV18,CASSPTGSRGALSTIYF
TRBJ1-2,TRBV7-9,CASSPWTSYGYTF
TRBJ1-3,TRBV7-8,CASSLLYRGQTGSGNTIYF
TRBJ1-1,TRBV25-1,CASSEQGGRGRTEAFF
TRBJ2-7,TRBV5-6,CASSVGTLYEQYF
TRBJ2-1,TRBV5-4,CASSLLARSEQFF
TRBJ1-5,TRBV9,CASSVVEDRIPQPQHF
TRBJ2-5,TRBV19,CASSSVVTSGTLETQYF